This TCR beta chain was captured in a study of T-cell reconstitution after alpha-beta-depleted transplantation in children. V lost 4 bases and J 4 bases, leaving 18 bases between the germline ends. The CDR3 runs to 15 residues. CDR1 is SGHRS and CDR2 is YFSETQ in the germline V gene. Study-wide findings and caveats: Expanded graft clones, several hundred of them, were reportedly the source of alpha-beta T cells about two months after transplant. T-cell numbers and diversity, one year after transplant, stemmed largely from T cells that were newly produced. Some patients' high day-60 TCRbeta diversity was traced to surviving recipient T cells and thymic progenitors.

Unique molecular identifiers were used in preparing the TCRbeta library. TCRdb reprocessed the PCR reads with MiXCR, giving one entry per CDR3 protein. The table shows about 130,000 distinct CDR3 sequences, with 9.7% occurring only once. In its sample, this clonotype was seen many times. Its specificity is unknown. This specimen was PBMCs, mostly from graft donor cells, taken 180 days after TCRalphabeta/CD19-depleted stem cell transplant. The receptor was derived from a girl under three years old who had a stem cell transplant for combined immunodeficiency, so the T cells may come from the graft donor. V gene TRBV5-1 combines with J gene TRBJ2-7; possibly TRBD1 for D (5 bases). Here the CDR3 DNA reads TGCGCCAGCAGCGCTGTGGGGCGGTCCCCTTACGAGCAGTACTTC. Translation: CASSAVGRSPYEQYF. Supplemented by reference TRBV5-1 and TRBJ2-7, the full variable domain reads KAGVTQTPRYLIKTRGQQVTLSCSPISGHRSVSWYQQTPGQGLQFLFEYFSETQRNKGNFPGRFSGRQFSNSRSEMNVSTLELGDSALYLCASSAVGRSPYEQYFGPGTRLTVT.